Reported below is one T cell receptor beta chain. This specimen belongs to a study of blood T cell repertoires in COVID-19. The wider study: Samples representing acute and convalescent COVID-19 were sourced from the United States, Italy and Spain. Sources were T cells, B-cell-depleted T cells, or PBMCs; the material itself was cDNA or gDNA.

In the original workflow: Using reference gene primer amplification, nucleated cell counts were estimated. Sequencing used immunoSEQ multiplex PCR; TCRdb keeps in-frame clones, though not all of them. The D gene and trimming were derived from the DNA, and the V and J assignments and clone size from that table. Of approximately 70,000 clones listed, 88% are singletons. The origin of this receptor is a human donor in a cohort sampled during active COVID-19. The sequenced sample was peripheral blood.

As DNA, the CDR3 is TGTGCCAGCAGTTTATGGGGCAGTCCCTACGAGCAGTACTTC. Translating gives CASSLWGSPYEQYF. J is TRBJ2-7 and V is TRBV27; maybe TRBD1 (5 bases). Germline V gene lookup returns CDR1 MNHEY and CDR2 SMNVEV (reference sequence). This CDR3 comprises 14 residues. The V gene lost 1 base and the J gene lost 2 bases, with 9 bases spanning the gap.